The subject of this entry is one TCR beta chain. Its recognized antigen is unknown. Per-base quality was not reported, and no clone a single base away is much larger than it. The CDR3 regions of human TCRbeta chains were analyzed by immunosequencing. On the authors' methods: TCRs in the repertoires were compared against a reference library of SARS-CoV-2-specific TCRs that had been generated with the MIRA antigen-specificity platform. Breadth was defined as the fraction of unique TCRs that were SARS-CoV-2-associated, and depth was defined as the fraction of total T cells that were SARS-CoV-2-associated. Each spike-specific TCR was assigned to its reactive spike region and to a CD4 or CD8 class using the MIRA data. Log10-transformed breadth and depth values were compared by one-way ANOVA with Sidak's multiple comparisons tests. The clones in this table, taken by TCRdb from immuneACCESS, are in-frame only. Not every clone is retained; where verified, under half of the shortfall comes from an unresolved V gene, and the cause of the rest is unknown. V and J calls and clone size are those listed in that table; D and trimming were worked out from the DNA. Counted in this sample were under 150,000 clones; around nine tenths of them appeared once. About 1.4% of the sample rests with the top ten.

This specimen's time point label, per the study, means: about 28 days (+/-7) after the second vaccine dose. AZD1222 recipients given second doses at about 4 weeks or at about 12 weeks were pooled, since spike-specific TCR depth and breadth were not found to differ between the two schedules. Samples from vaccinated people were obtained from the UK trials COV001 and COV002, which included a single-blind randomized controlled phase 2/3 trial of AZD1222 (ChAdOx1 nCoV-19) in healthy adults. For TCRbeta chain sequencing, PBMC samples from trial participants were taken at day 0 and at day 28 after the second dose. These data belong to a study of T cell responses to AZD1222 COVID-19 vaccine (dated by TCRdb to about 2021). Regarding the research as a whole: TCR sequencing covered some 240 trial participants: approximately 200 given two doses of AZD1222 and around 26 given two doses of MenACWY control vaccine. Trial participants were enrolled by age into 18-55, 56-69 and 70-plus year subgroups, with 148, 28 and 57 TCR-sequenced participants respectively.

Overall study outcomes, separate from this receptor: Because no day 14 peak-response samples were available, repertoires were characterized only after the peak T cell response. Most participants were white British and females outnumbered males, and the authors suggested that clonal diversity may have been underestimated. Spike-specific TCR breadth and depth rose significantly after two AZD1222 doses compared with day 0 and with MenACWY recipients. Vaccine-associated CD4 TCRs spanned the whole spike protein, with dominant responses in regions 160-218 and 743-854. Reportedly, almost half of the unique spike-specific TCRs recognized epitopes lying outside the regions that are mutated in the B.1.351 and B.1.1.7 variants. The 56-69-year group was small, and its depth increase did not reach significance, likely because of low power. Conclusions about previously exposed vaccinees were limited because only six or seven AZD1222 recipients were SARS-CoV-2 seropositive at baseline.

This receptor was obtained from an adult who received the AZD1222 COVID-19 vaccine. Sequences were derived from peripheral blood, sampled 28 days after the second AZD1222 dose.

The nucleotide sequence reads as follows: TGCGCCAGTCCCGGTCATGGCTACACCTTC. This translates into CASPGHGYTF. Here the chain combines TRBV10-1 and TRBJ1-2; the D gene cannot be named for sure. The CDR3 numbers 10 residues from cysteine through phenylalanine. Only the CDR3 DNA stays, 30 bases, in frame from base 1. CDR1 and CDR2 were assigned from the germline V gene (reference sequence) as WNHNN and SYGVQD. V loses 9 bases of germline sequence and J loses 6 bases, and the interval between the two ends is 8 bases.